This T cell receptor (beta chain) stems from a study of shared clonotypes between healthy human individuals. Using immunoSEQ multiplex PCR, the repertoire was profiled, and TCRdb retains in-frame clones only, with some absent. Here the sample spans a few million clones, about 94% being singletons. Points on this clone: Its specificity is not known.

Study-level points and caveats: Despite large depth, sorted-subset datasets appeared incompletely sequenced.

The sample consisted of naive CD4+ T cells sorted from blood. Subset given: CD45RA+ positively selected. The sequence was collected from a man between 18 and 29 years old in good health.

CDR3 sequence reads: CASSWTLGETQYF. The CDR3 coding sequence is TGCGCCAGCAGCTGGACCTTGGGGGAGACCCAGTACTTC. The chain couples TRBV5-1 to TRBJ2-5; D unclear. CDR1 and CDR2 from the germline V gene are SGHRS and YFSETQ. The CDR3 contains 13 residues. V dropped 3 bases and J dropped 5 bases, with 11 bases sitting between them.